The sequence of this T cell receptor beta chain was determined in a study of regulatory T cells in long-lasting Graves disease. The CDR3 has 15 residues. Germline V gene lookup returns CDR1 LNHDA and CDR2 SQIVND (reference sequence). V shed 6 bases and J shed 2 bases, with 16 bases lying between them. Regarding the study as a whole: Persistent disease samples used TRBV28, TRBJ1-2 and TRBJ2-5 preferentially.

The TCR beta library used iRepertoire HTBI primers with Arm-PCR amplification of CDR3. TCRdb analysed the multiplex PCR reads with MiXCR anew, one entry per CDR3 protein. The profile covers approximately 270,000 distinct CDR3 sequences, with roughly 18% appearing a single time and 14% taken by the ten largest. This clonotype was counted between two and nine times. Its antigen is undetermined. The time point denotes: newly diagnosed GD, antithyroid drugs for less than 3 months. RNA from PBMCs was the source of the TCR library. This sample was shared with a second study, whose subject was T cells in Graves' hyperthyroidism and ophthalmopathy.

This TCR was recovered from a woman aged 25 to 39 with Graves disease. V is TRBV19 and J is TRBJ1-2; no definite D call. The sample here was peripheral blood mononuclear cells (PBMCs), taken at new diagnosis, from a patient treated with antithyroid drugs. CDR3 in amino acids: CASRPFGVPNYGYTF. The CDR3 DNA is TGTGCCAGTAGACCCTTCGGGGTTCCCAACTATGGCTACACCTTC.